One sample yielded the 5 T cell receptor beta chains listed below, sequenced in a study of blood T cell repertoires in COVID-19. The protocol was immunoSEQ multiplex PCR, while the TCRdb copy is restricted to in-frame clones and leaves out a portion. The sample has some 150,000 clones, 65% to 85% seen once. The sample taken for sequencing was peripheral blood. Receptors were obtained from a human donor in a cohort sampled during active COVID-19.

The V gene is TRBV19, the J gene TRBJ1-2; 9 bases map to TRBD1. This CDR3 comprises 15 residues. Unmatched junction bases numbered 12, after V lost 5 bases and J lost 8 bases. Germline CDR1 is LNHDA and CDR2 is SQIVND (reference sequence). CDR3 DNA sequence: TGTGCCAGTAGTCCCCCGGGCGGGACAGGGAACGGCTACACCTTC. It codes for CASSPPGGTGNGYTF. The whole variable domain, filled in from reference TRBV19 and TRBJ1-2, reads DGGITQSPKYLFRKEGQNVTLSCEQNLNHDAMYWYRQDPGQGLRLIYYSQIVNDFQKGDIAEGYSVSREKKESFPLTVTSAQKNPTAFYLCASSPPGGTGNGYTFGSGTRLTVV.

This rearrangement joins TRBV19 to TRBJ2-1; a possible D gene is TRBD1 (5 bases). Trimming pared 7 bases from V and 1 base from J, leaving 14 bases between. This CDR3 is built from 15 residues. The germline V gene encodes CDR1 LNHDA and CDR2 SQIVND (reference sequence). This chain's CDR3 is CASTPQAGSYNEQFF. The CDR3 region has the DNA TGTGCCAGTACCCCTCAGGCAGGGTCCTACAATGAGCAGTTCTTC.

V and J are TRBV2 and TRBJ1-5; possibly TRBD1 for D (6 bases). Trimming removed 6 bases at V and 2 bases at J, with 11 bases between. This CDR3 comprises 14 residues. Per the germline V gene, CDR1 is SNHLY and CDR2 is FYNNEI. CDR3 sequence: CASRDRQGNQPQHF. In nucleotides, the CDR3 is TGTGCCAGCAGAGATAGACAGGGCAATCAGCCCCAGCATTTT.

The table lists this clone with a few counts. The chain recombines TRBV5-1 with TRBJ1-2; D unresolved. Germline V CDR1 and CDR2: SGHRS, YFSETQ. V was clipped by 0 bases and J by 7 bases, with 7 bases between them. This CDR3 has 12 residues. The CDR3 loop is CASSLDQVGYTF. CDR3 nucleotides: TGCGCCAGCAGCTTGGACCAGGTTGGCTACACCTTC.

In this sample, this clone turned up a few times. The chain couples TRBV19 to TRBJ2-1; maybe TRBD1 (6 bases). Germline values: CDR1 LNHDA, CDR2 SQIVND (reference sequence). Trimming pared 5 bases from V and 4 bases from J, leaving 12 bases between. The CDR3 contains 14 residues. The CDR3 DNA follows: TGTGCCAGTAGTCCCGGGACATCTTACAATGAGCAGTTCTTC. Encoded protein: CASSPGTSYNEQFF.